The 3 T cell receptor beta chains presented below share a single source sample, sequenced in a study of Ad26.COV2.S vaccination and SARS-CoV-2 variants. Regarding treatment: roughly 20 received Ad26.COV2.S at low or high dose, single or two shots; several received placebo; per-sample allocation not given. The samples date from day 63 after the first vaccine or placebo injection. Method: immunoSEQ multiplex PCR; TCRdb's copy keeps in-frame clones and lacks some. The data show about 350,000 clones, 80% to 90% seen once. Here the sequenced sample was peripheral blood, taken in a trial of Ad26.COV2.S vaccine versus placebo. These receptors were obtained from a person between 18 and 60 years old who received the Ad26.COV2.S COVID-19 vaccine or a placebo.

This clone was seen once. The CDR3 nucleotides are TGTGCCAGCAGCTTAGCTTGGGACAGTTCCTACGAGCAGTACTTC. It translates to CASSLAWDSSYEQYF. The rearrangement links TRBV7-2 to TRBJ2-7, with TRBD1 identical over 7 bases. Germline CDR1 is SGHTA and CDR2 is FQGNSA. The trim removed 0 bases at V and 1 base at J, leaving 3 bases unmatched. The CDR3 consists of 15 residues.

V usage is TRBV6-6 and J usage is TRBJ1-2; D perhaps matches TRBD1 (5 bases). Germline V gene data show CDR1 as MNHNY and CDR2 as SVGAGI (reference sequence). The CDR3 consists of 13 residues. Trimming removed 7 bases from V and 4 bases from J, with 13 bases in between. Here the CDR3 reads CASTNRRFYGYTF. CDR3 nucleotides: TGTGCCAGCACCAACAGGAGATTCTATGGCTACACCTTC.

V and J are TRBV19 and TRBJ2-7; 12 nucleotides match TRBD2. The junction had 3 bases not matched to a gene; V was cut back by 6 bases and J by 0 bases. Germline assignment: CDR1 LNHDA and CDR2 SQIVND (reference sequence). The CDR3 runs 15 residues. The CDR3 DNA is TGTGCCAGTAGGAGGACTAGCGGGACCTCCTACGAGCAGTACTTC. Residues: CASRRTSGTSYEQYF.